Here is one TCR beta chain with its context. The antigen remains unidentified. Profiling relied on immunoSEQ multiplex PCR, and the TCRdb table lists in-frame clones only, not all of them. The repertoire holds more than 15,000 clones, with around nine tenths as singletons. The sample belongs to a study of graft-versus-host responses after intestinal transplantation. Study in general: Tacrolimus and steroids were given for around 3 years to all recipients after anti-thymocyte globulin induction.

Notes on the study in general: Declines in HvG clones occurring early post-transplant were associated with peak circulating GvH clone levels.

Looked up from germline, CDR1 is MGHRA and CDR2 is YSYEKL. This CDR3 spans 16 amino acids. Unmatched junction bases numbered 2, after V lost 4 bases and J lost 0 bases. The origin of this receptor is a human patient who received an intestinal transplant, so some T cells may come from the graft donor. The chain uses TRBV4-1 and TRBJ2-2, with TRBD2 identical over 10 bases. The source material was bone marrow, sampled roughly 19 weeks after transplant. The CDR3 DNA is TGCGCCAGCAGCCCTAGCGGGAGCGCGAACACCGGGGAGCTGTTTTTT. Its translation is CASSPSGSANTGELFF.